These 12 T cell receptor beta chains originate from one sample sequenced in a study of T-cell memory formation after mild COVID-19. TCRdb re-derived calls from the 5' RACE reads in MiXCR, one entry per CDR3 protein. The top ten clones hold around a fifth of a sample with some 450,000 distinct CDR3 sequences, about 20% of them seen once. Material for sequencing was PBMCs or a T cell subset sorted from them (not recorded which). Source of these receptors: a man aged 18 to 30 who had mild COVID-19 (a few samples of this study predate the infection). Cell type and time point are not known.

This chain joins TRBV5-1 and TRBJ1-2; no firm D call. The V end was cut by 4 bases, the J end by 3 bases, with 10 bases between. Germline CDR1 SGHRS, CDR2 YFSETQ. CDR3 length: 13 residues. CDR3 sequence (DNA): TGCGCCAGCAGCGCGGGCTACGACTATGGCTACACCTTC. It is translated as CASSAGYDYGYTF.

This clonotype was seen repeatedly, ten times or more. The genes are TRBV24-1 and TRBJ2-5; 7 bases agree with TRBD1. The germline V gene has CDR1 KGHDR and CDR2 SFDVKD. CDR3 size: 17 residues. V was pared by 3 bases and J by 0 bases, with 9 bases of the junction left unmatched. The CDR3 bases are TGTGCCACCAGTGATGCCCCCCCTACAGGGGACCAAGAGACCCAGTACTTC. Residues: CATSDAPPTGDQETQYF.

This clonotype has a handful of counts. The rearrangement joins TRBV7-2 to TRBJ1-4; D gene unclear. Trimming cost V 5 bases and J 0 bases, with 10 bases left between them. CDR1 and CDR2 (germline): SGHTA, FQGNSA. The CDR3 length is 15 residues. CDR3 sequence (DNA): TGTGCCAGCAGCAGGTTACCTGCAACTAATGAAAAACTGTTTTTT. Translation: CASSRLPATNEKLFF.

In this sample, this clonotype turned up a few times. This sequence joins TRBV29-1 and TRBJ2-1, with D unresolved. Trimming took 1 base from V and 6 from J, leaving 13 bases between them. CDR1 and CDR2 (germline): SQVTM, ANQGSEA. CDR3 size: 14 residues. The CDR3: CSVEADLTPNEQFF. In DNA form, the CDR3 reads TGCAGCGTTGAAGCAGATTTGACCCCCAATGAGCAGTTCTTC.

This clonotype appeared many times. The junction does not match germline at one end; this may be a read error. The rearrangement joins TRBV5-1 to TRBJ1-1; maybe TRBD1 (5 bases). Per germline, CDR1 SGHRS and CDR2 YFSETQ. CDR3 length: 14 residues. Here the CDR3 reads CASSPDRLNTEAFF. CDR3 DNA: TGTGCCAGCAGCCCTGACAGATTGAACACTGAAGCTTTCTTT. The full variable domain, in which reference TRBV5-1 and TRBJ1-1 provide the parts outside the CDR3, is KAGVTQTPRYLIKTRGQQVTLSCSPISGHRSVSWYQQTPGQGLQFLFEYFSETQRNKGNFPGRFSGRQFSNSRSEMNVSTLELGDSALYLCASSPDRLNTEAFFGQGTRLTVV.

This clonotype occurred a few times. The chain carries TRBV7-9 and TRBJ2-7; 11 positions agree with TRBD2. The CDR3 consists of 15 residues. With 6 bases clipped from V and 1 base from J, the junction kept 5 bases outside the gene matches. Germline V gene sequence: CDR1 SEHNR, CDR2 FQNEAQ (reference sequence). The CDR3 nucleotides read TGTGCCAGCAGTCTGGGACTAGCGGTGTCCTACGAGCAGTACGTC. Protein: CASSLGLAVSYEQYV.

V and J are TRBV5-1 and TRBJ2-2, with D perhaps assigned TRBD1 or TRBD2 (6 bases each). CDR3 size: 15 residues. Germline V CDR1 and CDR2: SGHRS, YFSETQ. With 4 bases removed from V and 7 bases from J, the gap between germline ends came to 17 bases. The CDR3 DNA is TGCGCCAGCAGCCGATCTTGGGGGGCTGACGGGGAGCTGTTTTTT. This encodes CASSRSWGADGELFF. The entire variable domain, with the rest obtained from reference TRBV5-1 and TRBJ2-2, is as follows: KAGVTQTPRYLIKTRGQQVTLSCSPISGHRSVSWYQQTPGQGLQFLFEYFSETQRNKGNFPGRFSGRQFSNSRSEMNVSTLELGDSALYLCASSRSWGADGELFFGEGSRLTVL.

This rearrangement joins TRBV6-5 to TRBJ1-6, with D maybe TRBD1 (5 bases). Germline-derived CDR1 and CDR2 are MNHEY and SVGAGI. This CDR3 contains 17 residues. V was shortened by 5 bases and J by 0 bases, with 14 bases between the two germline ends. As DNA, the CDR3 is TGTGCCAGCAGTCCCCTCGAGGGGAGCTCCTATAATTCACCCCTCCACTTT. Translated: CASSPLEGSSYNSPLHF.

The rearrangement joins TRBV5-6 to TRBJ1-3; D is possibly TRBD1 (6 bases). This CDR3 has 15 amino acids. The V end was cut by 3 bases, the J end by 0 bases, with 10 bases between. Germline V lookup: CDR1 SGHDT, CDR2 YYEEEE. The CDR3 loop is CASSWGLASGNTIYF. For the CDR3, the DNA is TGTGCCAGCAGCTGGGGGCTGGCCTCTGGAAACACCATATATTTT.

This clonotype was counted many times. The chain links TRBV5-4 to TRBJ2-5; D gene uncertain. Germline V lookup: CDR1 SGHNT, CDR2 YYREEE (reference sequence). The CDR3 is 14 residues long. Between the trimmed V and J ends, which lost 6 bases and 1 base, there was a span of 13 bases. The CDR3 sequence: CASTLRTGQETQYF. The CDR3 nucleotides read TGTGCCAGCACCCTACGGACGGGCCAAGAGACCCAGTACTTC.

There are a few counts of this clonotype. The rearrangement uses TRBV20-1 and TRBJ2-3, with TRBD1 matching over 7 bases. Germline CDR1 is DFQATT and CDR2 is SNEGSKA (reference sequence). J was trimmed by 0 bases and V by 6 bases; bases with no gene match: 9. This CDR3 spans 15 amino acids. CDR3: CSAGTVLLSTDTQYF. The CDR3 DNA reads as TGCAGTGCAGGGACAGTTTTACTAAGCACAGATACGCAGTATTTT.

This chain connects TRBV12-3 or TRBV12-4 to TRBJ2-7; possible D gene TRBD2, 5 bases. V was shortened by 4 bases and J by 6 bases, with 19 bases between the two germline ends. This CDR3 region has 15 residues. This CDR3 is CASSSGIGLILEQYF. In DNA, the CDR3 is TGTGCCAGCAGTTCCGGAATCGGACTCATCCTCGAGCAGTACTTC.